What follows are 32 T cell receptor beta chains derived from one specimen sequenced in a study of shared clonotypes between healthy human individuals. The data were produced by immunoSEQ multiplex PCR, yet TCRdb's version contains in-frame clones alone and is incomplete. The data hold about 2.3 million clones, with 85% to 95% observed a single time. Sequencing used naive CD4+ T cells from PBMCs. The subset here: CD45RA+ positively selected. Receptor source: a man between 18 and 29 years old in good health. Some clones in this sample may be carry-over from other donors' samples.

The chain employs TRBV15 and TRBJ2-1; D might be TRBD2 (6 bases). CDR3 size: 16 residues. V lost 3 bases and J 9 bases, leaving 21 bases between the germline ends. Germline CDR1 LNHNV, CDR2 YYDKDF (reference sequence). Here the CDR3 DNA reads TGTGCCACCAGCAGTCATTTAACTCCAGGGAGGATTGAGCAGTTCTTC. It translates to CATSSHLTPGRIEQFF.

The chain employs TRBV7-6 and TRBJ1-1; 7 positions match TRBD1. From germline, CDR1 is SGHVS and CDR2 FNYEAQ. Trimming took 6 bases from V and 4 from J; bases not matched to a gene: 8. This CDR3 contains 14 residues. The CDR3 is CASSRQGSGTEAFF. The CDR3 coding sequence is TGTGCCAGCAGTAGACAGGGCTCGGGCACTGAAGCTTTCTTT.

The chain is built from TRBV5-4 and TRBJ2-7; D uncertain. The CDR3 is 12 residues long. Trimming cost V 1 base and J 7 bases, with 9 bases left between them. The germline V gene has CDR1 SGHNT and CDR2 YYREEE (reference sequence). CDR3 coding DNA: TGTGCCAGCAGCTTGTCCCCGACAGAGCAGTACTTC. Its protein is CASSLSPTEQYF. Drawing the rest from reference TRBV5-4 and TRBJ2-7, the complete variable domain is ETGVTQSPTHLIKTRGQQVTLRCSSQSGHNTVSWYQQALGQGPQFIFQYYREEENGRGNFPPRFSGLQFPNYSSELNVNALELDDSALYLCASSLSPTEQYFGPGTRLTVT.

The sample holds one count of this clone. The chain links TRBV7-3 to TRBJ2-3; D perhaps matches TRBD2 (5 bases). Trimming removed 4 bases from V and 1 base from J, with 12 bases in between. The CDR3 loop spans 15 amino acids. The germline gives CDR1 SGHTA, CDR2 FQGTGA. CDR3 in DNA: TGTGCCAGCAGCTCGTCGGGGAAACGCACAGATACGCAGTATTTT. Translated, it gives CASSSSGKRTDTQYF.

This chain joins TRBV27 and TRBJ2-7; 12 bases map to TRBD2. Trimming removed 1 base from V and 6 bases from J; junction bases left unmatched: 10. There are 17 residues in the CDR3. Germline CDR1 reads MNHEY; CDR2 reads SMNVEV (reference sequence). The CDR3 bases are TGTGCCAGCAGTTTATTCCCTAGCGGGAGGGCCTTTCTCGAGCAGTACTTC. Its translation: CASSLFPSGRAFLEQYF.

J is TRBJ2-3 and V is TRBV7-8; D remains unclear. The CDR3 runs 15 residues. Per germline, CDR1 SGHVS and CDR2 FQNEAQ. The ends were cut back, 2 bases at V and 2 bases at J, with 11 bases in the middle. The CDR3 coding sequence is TGTGCCAGCAGCTTAAGATCAGGTACCACAGATACGCAGTATTTT. This translates into CASSLRSGTTDTQYF.

The rearrangement uses TRBV18 and TRBJ2-7, with D perhaps matching TRBD2 (6 bases). Trimming cost V 6 bases and J 4 bases, with 16 bases left between them. The germline V gene has CDR1 KGHSH and CDR2 LQKENI. The CDR3 totals 14 residues. The CDR3 DNA sequence: TGTGCCAGCTCGGATTCTCGCGGGGCTTACGAGCAGTACTTC. It yields the protein CASSDSRGAYEQYF.

This clone was seen a few times. The sample holds other DNA sequences that translate to the same CDR3. V usage is TRBV28 and J usage is TRBJ2-7, with D unclear. This CDR3 has 11 amino acids. The V and J ends lost 2 bases and 2 bases respectively, with 1 base between them. Germline values: CDR1 MDHEN, CDR2 SYDVKM. CDR3: CASSLAYEQYF. The CDR3 coding sequence is TGTGCCAGCAGTTTAGCCTACGAGCAGTACTTC.

Details on this clone: Different DNA sequences within this sample yield the same CDR3. The chain couples TRBV6-5 to TRBJ1-1, with 7 positions matching TRBD1. Germline-derived CDR1 and CDR2 are MNHEY and SVGAGI. CDR3 length equals 14 residues. Trimming cost V 2 bases and J 4 bases; bases outside gene matches: 4. CDR3: CASSYRQGGTEAFF. CDR3 nucleotides: TGTGCCAGCAGTTACCGTCAGGGGGGCACTGAAGCTTTCTTT.

This chain joins TRBV5-1 and TRBJ1-2; the D gene is possibly TRBD1 (5 bases). The V and J ends lost 7 bases and 4 bases respectively, with 17 bases between them. The CDR3 runs to 14 residues. Per the germline V gene, CDR1 is SGHRS and CDR2 is YFSETQ. CDR3 amino acids: CASRLTAGPYGYTF. In DNA, the CDR3 is TGCGCCAGCCGCCTAACTGCGGGGCCCTATGGCTACACCTTC. Drawing the rest from reference TRBV5-1 and TRBJ1-2, the complete variable domain is KAGVTQTPRYLIKTRGQQVTLSCSPISGHRSVSWYQQTPGQGLQFLFEYFSETQRNKGNFPGRFSGRQFSNSRSEMNVSTLELGDSALYLCASRLTAGPYGYTFGSGTRLTVV.

Regarding this clone: At the DNA level, this CDR3 is encoded by other sequences in the same sample as well. This rearrangement joins TRBV28 to TRBJ2-7, with 10 nucleotides matching TRBD1. Per the germline V gene, CDR1 is MDHEN and CDR2 is SYDVKM. Losses at the gene ends were 6 bases for V and 1 base for J; bases not matched to a gene: 3. CDR3 length: 14 residues. The DNA of the CDR3 is TGTGCCAGCAGGTGGACAGGGGGGTCCTACGAGCAGTACTTC. Protein: CASRWTGGSYEQYF.

As concerns this clone: Other nucleotide sequences from this sample produce the same CDR3. This chain uses TRBV28 with TRBJ1-5; D is uncertain. The CDR3 contains 15 residues. V lost 6 bases and J lost 0, with 12 bases in between. CDR1 is MDHEN and CDR2 is SYDVKM in the germline V gene. The CDR3 is CASSPRTGSNQPQHF. The CDR3 bases are TGTGCCAGCAGCCCAAGGACGGGTAGCAATCAGCCCCAGCATTTT. Full variable domain (rest looked up from reference TRBV28 and TRBJ1-5): DVKVTQSSRYLVKRTGEKVFLECVQDMDHENMFWYRQDPGLGLRLIYFSYDVKMKEKGDIPEGYSVSREKKERFSLILESASTNQTSMYLCASSPRTGSNQPQHFGDGTRLSIL.

This sequence joins TRBV6-1 and TRBJ1-1; D gene uncertain. The V gene lost 0 bases and the J gene lost 4 bases, with 3 bases spanning the gap. CDR3 size: 12 residues. The germline V gene has CDR1 MNHNS and CDR2 SASEGT. CDR3 residues: CASSEAVTEAFF. The DNA for the CDR3 is TGTGCCAGCAGTGAAGCGGTCACTGAAGCTTTCTTT.

The genes are TRBV28 and TRBJ2-7, with D hard to call. V lost 4 bases and J lost 2, with 12 bases in between. The CDR3 is 14 residues long. The germline V gene has CDR1 MDHEN and CDR2 SYDVKM. The CDR3 nucleotides are TGTGCCAGCAGTTCCCTGTTACCCACCTACGAGCAGTACTTC. As protein: CASSSLLPTYEQYF.

The rearrangement links TRBV28 to TRBJ2-1; the match to TRBD2 covers 10 bases. This CDR3 region has 15 residues. Germline CDR1 reads MDHEN; CDR2 reads SYDVKM. After removal of 5 bases from V and 9 bases from J, the junction contained 10 bases not matched to a gene. The CDR3 protein is CASSTTAGGNGEQFF. DNA for the CDR3: TGTGCCAGCAGTACCACAGCGGGAGGGAATGGTGAGCAGTTCTTC.

The genes are TRBV7-2 and TRBJ1-1; 8 nucleotides match TRBD1. The CDR3 has 16 amino acids. V shed 5 bases, J shed 0 bases, and the junction held 8 bases outside the gene matches. The germline gives CDR1 SGHTA, CDR2 FQGNSA. The CDR3 DNA reads TGTGCCAGCAGCCTCGGACAGGGCGAAATGAACACTGAAGCTTTCTTT. It encodes CASSLGQGEMNTEAFF.

This clone showed up just once. The CDR3 bases are TGTGCCATCAGTGAGTGGAAGGGACAGGAGCCTCAAGAGACCCAGTACTTC. This sequence encodes CAISEWKGQEPQETQYF. The rearrangement links TRBV10-3 to TRBJ2-5; 8 bases align to TRBD1. The CDR3 length is 17 residues. Germline lookup yields CDR1 ENHRY and CDR2 SYGVKD. J lost 2 bases, V lost 1 base, and 9 bases had no gene match.

The chain is built from TRBV11-3 and TRBJ2-1, with 11 bases lining up with TRBD2. The CDR3 has 15 amino acids. V lost 1 base to trimming and J lost 8 bases; unmatched junction nucleotides: 4. Germline values: CDR1 SGHNT, CDR2 YENEEA. The CDR3 spells CASSLGLAGLYEQFF. The CDR3 nucleotides read TGTGCCAGCAGCTTAGGACTAGCGGGACTGTATGAGCAGTTCTTC.

The chain combines TRBV7-9 with TRBJ2-5, with 9 bases fitting TRBD1. Germline V gene sequence: CDR1 SEHNR, CDR2 FQNEAQ (reference sequence). The CDR3 spans 15 residues. Trimming cost V 2 bases and J 5 bases; bases outside gene matches: 6. CDR3 in DNA: TGTGCCAGCAGCTTAAACACAGGGGGCCTGGAGACCCAGTACTTC. It yields the protein CASSLNTGGLETQYF.

The chain employs TRBV11-3 and TRBJ2-5, with unresolved D. V was trimmed by 2 bases and J by 3 bases, leaving 7 bases between them. Germline V gene lookup returns CDR1 SGHNT and CDR2 YENEEA. The CDR3 has 13 residues. CDR3 residues: CASSLTSKETQYF. Written as DNA, the CDR3 is TGTGCCAGCAGCTTAACAAGTAAAGAGACCCAGTACTTC.

V and J are TRBV27 and TRBJ2-1, with 8 positions matching TRBD2. After removal of 7 bases from V and 3 bases from J, the junction contained 14 bases not matched to a gene. The germline V gene has CDR1 MNHEY and CDR2 SMNVEV (reference sequence). CDR3 length equals 17 residues. The CDR3 nucleotides read TGTGCCAGCATCGGTCACCCAAGCGGGAGTTTCTACAATGAGCAGTTCTTC. It is translated as CASIGHPSGSFYNEQFF.

This chain connects TRBV6-1 to TRBJ1-3; D remains ambiguous. CDR1 and CDR2 from the germline V gene are MNHNS and SASEGT. The CDR3 runs to 14 residues. V lost 8 bases and J lost 4, with 15 bases in between. CDR3 nucleotides: TGTGCCAGCCCGTACATTCACCCGGGAAACACCATATATTTT. Translated: CASPYIHPGNTIYF.

With regard to this clone: Sequence at one end of the junction differs from germline and may be a read error. The chain couples TRBV6-1 to TRBJ2-2, with D unresolved. From germline, CDR1 is MNHNS and CDR2 SASEGT. The CDR3 has 15 residues. The CDR3 reads CASRPELGNAGELFF. DNA for the CDR3: TGTGCCAGCAGACCCGAGCTAGGGAACGCCGGGGAGCTGTTTTTT.

The genes are TRBV7-3 and TRBJ1-2; TRBD1 might be the D (5 bases). Germline CDR1 SGHTA, CDR2 FQGTGA. V lost 4 bases and J 7 bases, leaving 13 bases between the germline ends. The CDR3 is 13 residues long. CDR3 protein: CASSSSGLGGYTF. The CDR3 coding sequence is TGTGCCAGCAGCTCATCAGGGCTGGGTGGCTACACCTTC.

This chain connects TRBV18 to TRBJ2-1; 7 bases are a match to TRBD1. CDR1 KGHSH and CDR2 LQKENI come from the germline V gene. The junction had 13 bases not matched to a gene; V was cut back by 5 bases and J by 0 bases. The CDR3 is 18 amino acids. The CDR3 DNA is TGTGCCAGCTCAGCTCGGACAGGTGCTTTGAGCTCCTACAATGAGCAGTTCTTC. Protein: CASSARTGALSSYNEQFF.

This clone appeared once. J is TRBJ2-1 and V is TRBV29-1, with no clear D. Trimming pared 6 bases from V and 9 bases from J, leaving 9 bases between. Germline loops: CDR1 SQVTM, CDR2 ANQGSEA. The CDR3 runs 10 residues. The CDR3 is CSVVRGEQFF. The CDR3 bases are TGCAGCGTCGTTCGTGGTGAGCAGTTCTTC.

In its sample, this clone was seen once. The rearrangement links TRBV5-1 to TRBJ2-2, with TRBD2 as a possible D gene (6 bases). The V gene lost 1 base and the J gene lost 7 bases, with 17 bases spanning the gap. Per the germline V gene, CDR1 is SGHRS and CDR2 is YFSETQ. This CDR3 has 16 residues. CDR3 DNA sequence: TGCGCCAGCAGCTTGAAGCGGGCCGAGAGGGACGGGGAGCTGTTTTTT. This codes for CASSLKRAERDGELFF.

The rearrangement uses TRBV4-3 and TRBJ2-3; TRBD1 agrees at 10 bases. The V segment lost 5 bases and the J segment 3 bases; nucleotides outside the gene matches: 5. The CDR3 length is 15 residues. Germline V gives CDR1 LGHNA, CDR2 YSLEER. DNA for the CDR3: TGCGCCAGCAGCATCGGGACAGGGGATACAGATACGCAGTATTTT. Translated: CASSIGTGDTDTQYF.

The chain recombines TRBV27 with TRBJ1-3, with TRBD1 as a possible D gene (5 bases). The V and J ends lost 6 bases and 4 bases respectively, with 16 bases between them. The CDR3 runs to 15 residues. Germline V gives CDR1 MNHEY, CDR2 SMNVEV (reference sequence). CDR3 coding DNA: TGTGCCAGCAGCCTTCGACAGCGTAACGGAAACACCATATATTTT. This translates into CASSLRQRNGNTIYF.

The rearrangement joins TRBV7-2 to TRBJ2-7; 12 positions match TRBD2. The CDR3 runs 17 residues. The germline V gene encodes CDR1 SGHTA and CDR2 FQGNSA. Unmatched junction bases numbered 12, after V lost 4 bases and J lost 5 bases. CDR3 in amino acids: CASSSVYWTSGIHEQYF. The DNA of the CDR3 is TGTGCCAGCAGCTCCGTCTACTGGACTAGCGGGATCCACGAGCAGTACTTC.

This sequence joins TRBV5-6 and TRBJ1-4; D is uncertain. Germline V gives CDR1 SGHDT, CDR2 YYEEEE. This CDR3 comprises 14 residues. V was pared by 2 bases and J by 1 base, with 6 bases between. The CDR3 loop reads CASSFGGTNEKLFF. As DNA, the CDR3 is TGTGCCAGCAGCTTTGGAGGAACTAATGAAAAACTGTTTTTT.

About this clone itself: The same CDR3 is also encoded by other DNA sequences in this sample. J is TRBJ1-2 and V is TRBV28; D not certain. V was pared by 6 bases and J by 0 bases, with 5 bases between. The germline gives CDR1 MDHEN, CDR2 SYDVKM. This CDR3 is built from 12 residues. In nucleotides, the CDR3 is TGTGCCAGCAGGGTGGCTAACTATGGCTACACCTTC. This gives the protein CASRVANYGYTF.